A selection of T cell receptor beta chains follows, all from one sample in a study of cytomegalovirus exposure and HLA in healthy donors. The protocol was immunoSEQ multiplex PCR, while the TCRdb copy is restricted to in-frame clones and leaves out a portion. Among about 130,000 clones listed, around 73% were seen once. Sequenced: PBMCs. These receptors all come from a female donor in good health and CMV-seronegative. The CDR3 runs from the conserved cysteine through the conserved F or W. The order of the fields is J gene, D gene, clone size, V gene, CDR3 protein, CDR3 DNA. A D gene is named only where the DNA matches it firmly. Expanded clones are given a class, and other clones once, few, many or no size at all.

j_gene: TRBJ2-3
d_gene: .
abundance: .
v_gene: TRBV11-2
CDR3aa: CASSLLAPSTDTQYF
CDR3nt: TGTGCCAGCAGCTTATTGGCTCCTAGCACAGATACGCAGTATTTT

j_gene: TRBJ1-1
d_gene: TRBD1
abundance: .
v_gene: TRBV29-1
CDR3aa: CSVEGQQNTEAFF
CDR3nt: TGCAGCGTTGAGGGACAGCAGAACACCGAAGCTTTCTTT

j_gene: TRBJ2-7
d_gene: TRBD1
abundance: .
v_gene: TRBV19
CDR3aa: CASSIRTGTYEQYF
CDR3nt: TGTGCCAGTAGTATCCGGACAGGTACCTACGAGCAGTACTTC

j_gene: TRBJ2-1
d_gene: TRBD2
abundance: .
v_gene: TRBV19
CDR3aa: CASSQLSGRADNEQFF
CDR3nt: TGTGCCAGTAGCCAACTTAGCGGGAGGGCCGACAATGAGCAGTTCTTC

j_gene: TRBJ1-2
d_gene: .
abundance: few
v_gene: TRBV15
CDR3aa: CATSRDRTDYGYTF
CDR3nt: TGTGCCACCAGCAGAGATAGGACAGACTATGGCTACACCTTC

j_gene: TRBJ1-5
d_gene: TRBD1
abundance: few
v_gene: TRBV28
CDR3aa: CASTPGTGDFRFDQPQHF
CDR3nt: TGTGCCAGCACTCCCGGGACAGGGGATTTCCGGTTTGATCAGCCCCAGCATTTT

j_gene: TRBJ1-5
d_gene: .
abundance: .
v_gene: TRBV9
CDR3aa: CASSVTASNQPQHF
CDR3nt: TGTGCCAGCAGCGTAACAGCTAGCAATCAGCCCCAGCATTTT

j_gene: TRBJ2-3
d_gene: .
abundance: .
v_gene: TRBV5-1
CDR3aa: CASSVSSPPDTQYF
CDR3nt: TGCGCCAGCAGTGTTAGCTCACCCCCAGATACGCAGTATTTT

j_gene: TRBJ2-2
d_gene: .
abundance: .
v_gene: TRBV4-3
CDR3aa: CASSQDYIALANTGELFF
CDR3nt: TGCGCCAGCAGCCAAGACTACATAGCGTTAGCGAACACCGGGGAGCTGTTTTTT

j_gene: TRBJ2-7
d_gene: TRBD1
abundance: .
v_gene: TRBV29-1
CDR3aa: CSVEDGTGDEQYF
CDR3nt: TGCAGCGTTGAAGATGGTACAGGGGATGAGCAGTACTTC

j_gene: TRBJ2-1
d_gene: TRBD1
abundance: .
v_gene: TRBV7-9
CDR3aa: CASSTTPGQGYNEQFF
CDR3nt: TGTGCCAGCAGCACAACCCCGGGACAGGGCTACAATGAGCAGTTCTTC

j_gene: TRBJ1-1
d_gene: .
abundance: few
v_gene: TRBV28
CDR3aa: CASSLGAAEAFF
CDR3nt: TGTGCCAGCAGTTTAGGAGCAGCTGAAGCTTTCTTT

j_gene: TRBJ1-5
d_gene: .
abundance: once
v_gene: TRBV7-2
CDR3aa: CASSSSTGGNQPQHF
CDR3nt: TGTGCCAGCAGCTCATCAACGGGGGGCAATCAGCCCCAGCATTTT

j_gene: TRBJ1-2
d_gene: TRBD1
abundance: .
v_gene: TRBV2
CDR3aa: CASRSTGGNGYTF
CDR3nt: TGTGCCAGCAGATCGACAGGGGGTAATGGCTACACCTTC

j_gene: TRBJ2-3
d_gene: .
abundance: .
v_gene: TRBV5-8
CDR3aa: CASSLGSEDWDTDTQYF
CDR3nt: TGTGCCAGCAGCTTGGGTAGCGAGGACTGGGACACAGATACGCAGTATTTT

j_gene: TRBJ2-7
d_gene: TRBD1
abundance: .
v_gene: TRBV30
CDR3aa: CAWSVTGAYEQYF
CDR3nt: TGTGCCTGGAGTGTAACAGGGGCGTACGAGCAGTACTTC